Below are 26 T cell receptor beta chains sequenced from a single sample in a study of beta chain features in type 1 diabetes. The study reverse transcribed the entire isolated RNA, so it sequenced expressed TCRB transcripts. TCRdb keeps only in-frame clones here, not all; method: immunoSEQ multiplex PCR. The repertoire holds roughly 380,000 clones, around 20% seen once, with under 0.05% in the top ten. Material for sequencing was naive CD4+ T cells from blood. All receptors derive from a young woman in good health.

This clone appeared a few times. The chain links TRBV27 to TRBJ2-5; D uncertain. Germline assignment: CDR1 MNHEY and CDR2 SMNVEV (reference sequence). This CDR3 spans 13 amino acids. V was clipped by 3 bases and J by 0 bases, with 5 bases between them. The CDR3 protein is CASSFRHQETQYF. In nucleotides, the CDR3 is TGTGCCAGCAGTTTCCGTCACCAAGAGACCCAGTACTTC.

The chain joins TRBV14 to TRBJ1-1; D not resolved. This CDR3 comprises 13 residues. Trimming shortened V by 2 bases and J by 2 bases, and 6 bases separated the two germline ends. The germline gives CDR1 SGHDN, CDR2 FVKESK. CDR3 coding DNA: TGTGCCAGCAGCCAACAGTATAACACTGAAGCTTTCTTT. Protein product: CASSQQYNTEAFF.

This clone was seen a handful of times. This chain uses TRBV5-1 with TRBJ2-7, with a weak D call TRBD1 (6 bases). The germline V gene encodes CDR1 SGHRS and CDR2 YFSETQ. V lost 0 bases, J lost 1 base, and 11 bases lay in between. This CDR3 is 15 amino acids long. The CDR3 region is CASSLVQDSSYEQYF. CDR3 in DNA: TGCGCCAGCAGCTTGGTGCAGGACAGTTCCTACGAGCAGTACTTC.

The V gene is TRBV29-1, the J gene TRBJ2-7; 7 positions match TRBD2. Germline V gene data show CDR1 as SQVTM and CDR2 as ANQGSEA. CDR3 length: 13 residues. V was clipped by 7 bases and J by 1 base; unmatched bases: 7. CDR3 amino acids: CSGSGGRSYEQYF. Here the CDR3 DNA reads TGCAGCGGGTCTGGCGGGAGATCCTACGAGCAGTACTTC.

The rearrangement joins TRBV29-1 to TRBJ1-1; TRBD1 might be the D (6 bases). Germline V gene data show CDR1 as SQVTM and CDR2 as ANQGSEA. V lost 7 bases and J lost 6, with 18 bases in between. The CDR3 covers 13 residues. This CDR3 is CSAAPLSGAEAFF. In DNA, the CDR3 is TGCAGCGCAGCCCCGCTTTCAGGGGCTGAAGCTTTCTTT.

This chain connects TRBV4-1 to TRBJ2-1, with 12 bases matching TRBD2. After removal of 4 bases from V and 8 bases from J, the junction contained 12 bases not matched to a gene. This CDR3 contains 17 residues. Germline values: CDR1 MGHRA, CDR2 YSYEKL. The CDR3 protein is CASSLPPSSGRAYEQFF. Here the CDR3 DNA reads TGCGCCAGCAGCCTTCCACCATCTAGCGGGAGGGCCTATGAGCAGTTCTTC.

CDR3 DNA sequence: TGTGCCAGCAGTGAATCCCGAGACAGGACTGAAGCTTTCTTT. Protein: CASSESRDRTEAFF. The chain uses TRBV25-1 and TRBJ1-1; TRBD1 is a possible D gene (6 bases). Germline-derived CDR1 and CDR2 are MGHDK and SYGVNS. CDR3 length equals 14 residues. Trimming took off 1 base at V and 5 bases at J, with 11 bases between the two ends.

V and J are TRBV4-3 and TRBJ2-5; D possibly corresponds to TRBD1 (6 bases). The CDR3 has 16 amino acids. Trimming left V 0 bases short and J 3 bases short, with 14 bases between. CDR1 and CDR2 from the germline V gene are LGHNA and YSLEER. CDR3 residues: CASSQEGLGAEETQYF. The CDR3 DNA reads as TGCGCCAGCAGCCAAGAGGGGCTGGGGGCTGAAGAGACCCAGTACTTC.

The chain has TRBV5-1 and TRBJ2-1; D is unclear. Germline lookup yields CDR1 SGHRS and CDR2 YFSETQ. Trimming removed 5 bases at V and 6 bases at J, with 6 bases between. This CDR3 region has 11 residues. CDR3 DNA: TGCGCCAGCAGTAGTATCAATGAGCAGTTCTTC. Translating it yields CASSSINEQFF. Together with reference TRBV5-1 and TRBJ2-1, the CDR3 gives the full variable domain: KAGVTQTPRYLIKTRGQQVTLSCSPISGHRSVSWYQQTPGQGLQFLFEYFSETQRNKGNFPGRFSGRQFSNSRSEMNVSTLELGDSALYLCASSSINEQFFGPGTRLTVL.

The chain has TRBV30 and TRBJ1-2; 8 positions match TRBD1. CDR1 GTSNPN and CDR2 SVGIG come from the germline V gene (reference sequence). V lost 8 bases, J lost 4 bases, and 3 bases stayed unmatched. This CDR3 has 11 residues. The CDR3 loop reads CARDRGYGYTF. The CDR3 DNA reads as TGTGCCCGCGACAGGGGCTATGGCTACACCTTC. Together with reference TRBV30 and TRBJ1-2, the CDR3 gives the full variable domain: SQTIHQWPATLVQPVGSPLSLECTVEGTSNPNLYWYRQAAGRGLQLLFYSVGIGQISSEVPQNLSASRPQDRQFILSSKKLLLSDSGFYLCARDRGYGYTFGSGTRLTVV.

V is TRBV5-1 and J is TRBJ2-5; a weak D match, TRBD2 (6 bases). The V gene lost 2 bases and the J gene lost 5 bases, with 13 bases spanning the gap. The CDR3 runs 14 residues. Germline-derived CDR1 and CDR2 are SGHRS and YFSETQ. This CDR3 reads CASSFTSGRETQYF. The DNA of the CDR3 is TGCGCCAGCAGCTTCACTAGTGGGAGGGAGACCCAGTACTTC.

This clone has a handful of counts. This sequence joins TRBV28 and TRBJ2-5, with 9 bases matching TRBD2. V lost 3 bases, J lost 0 bases, and 5 bases stayed unmatched. This CDR3 contains 16 residues. Germline V gene data show CDR1 as MDHEN and CDR2 as SYDVKM. CDR3 in DNA: TGTGCCAGCAGTTTTACTAGCGGGCGGTACCAAGAGACCCAGTACTTC. Residues: CASSFTSGRYQETQYF.

In this sample, this clone turned up a few times. V and J are TRBV25-1 and TRBJ1-1; D is possibly TRBD1 (5 bases). CDR1 and CDR2 from the germline V gene are MGHDK and SYGVNS. V gave up 1 base and J gave up 7 bases, with 10 bases separating them. This CDR3 has 13 residues. The CDR3 DNA sequence: TGTGCCAGCAGTGAATTTAGGGGTGGTGAAGCTTTCTTT. The encoded protein is CASSEFRGGEAFF. Supplemented by reference TRBV25-1 and TRBJ1-1, the full variable domain reads EADIYQTPRYLVIGTGKKITLECSQTMGHDKMYWYQQDPGMELHLIHYSYGVNSTEKGDLSSESTVSRIRTEHFPLTLESARPSHTSQYLCASSEFRGGEAFFGQGTRLTVV.

The V call is TRBV9, the J call TRBJ1-5; no clear D gene. The CDR3 runs 15 residues. Germline V gene data show CDR1 as SGDLS and CDR2 as YYNGEE. Trimming shortened V by 0 bases and J by 6 bases, and 13 bases separated the two germline ends. The CDR3 bases are TGTGCCAGCAGCGTAGAGGGCAGTGCGGGTCAGCCCCAGCATTTT. This sequence encodes CASSVEGSAGQPQHF.

The chain links TRBV11-1 to TRBJ1-2; 9 bases are a match to TRBD1. CDR1 is SGHAT, CDR2 FQDESV, per germline (reference sequence). The CDR3 is 15 residues long. The V segment lost 5 bases and the J segment 6 bases; nucleotides outside the gene matches: 10. The CDR3 loop reads CASSPRTGVFHGYTF. The DNA for the CDR3 is TGTGCCAGCAGCCCGAGGACAGGGGTTTTCCATGGCTACACCTTC.

This clone was seen more than once but under ten times. The chain recombines TRBV10-3 with TRBJ2-3, with a weak D call TRBD1 (5 bases). The CDR3 contains 14 residues. Germline V gene sequence: CDR1 ENHRY, CDR2 SYGVKD. V was clipped by 9 bases and J by 6 bases, with 19 bases between them. The CDR3 here is CAIKWDQGHDTQYF. The CDR3 DNA is TGTGCCATAAAGTGGGATCAGGGCCATGATACGCAGTATTTT.

V gene TRBV7-2 combines with J gene TRBJ2-1; no definite D call. Germline values: CDR1 SGHTA, CDR2 FQGNSA. There are 11 residues in the CDR3. With 7 bases removed from V and 3 bases from J, the gap between germline ends came to 4 bases. The CDR3 DNA reads TGTGCCAGCACCAACTACAATGAGCAGTTCTTC. Its protein product is CASTNYNEQFF.

Only a few counts were recorded for this clone. The chain has TRBV7-9 and TRBJ2-5, with TRBD1 matching 7 bases. Per germline, CDR1 SEHNR and CDR2 FQNEAQ (reference sequence). V lost 4 bases to trimming and J lost 4 bases; unmatched junction nucleotides: 21. This CDR3 is 19 amino acids long. DNA of the CDR3: TGTGCCAGCAGCTCTTCTTCCCGCCGGGACAGCAGGGACCGAGAGACCCAGTACTTC. Translation gives CASSSSSRRDSRDRETQYF.

A few counts support this clone. The chain couples TRBV30 to TRBJ2-3; unclear D gene. The V gene's germline CDR1 is GTSNPN and CDR2 SVGIG (reference sequence). The CDR3 has 12 amino acids. Trimming stripped 0 bases from V and 2 bases from J, with 3 bases between. DNA of the CDR3: TGTGCCTGGAGTGTGTACACAGATACGCAGTATTTT. This gives the protein CAWSVYTDTQYF.

This clone was seen only a few times. CDR3 in amino acids: CASSVEEVTGELFF. The CDR3 nucleotides are TGTGCCAGCAGCGTAGAGGAGGTGACCGGGGAGCTGTTTTTT. V usage is TRBV9 and J usage is TRBJ2-2, with D perhaps TRBD2 (5 bases). The CDR3 consists of 14 residues. Trimming removed 0 bases at V and 5 bases at J, with 8 bases between. Germline V gene sequence: CDR1 SGDLS, CDR2 YYNGEE.

V and J are TRBV2 and TRBJ1-1; the D gene is possibly TRBD1 (5 bases). This CDR3 is built from 13 residues. Germline V gene data show CDR1 as SNHLY and CDR2 as FYNNEI. Trimming removed 3 bases from V and 5 bases from J, with 10 bases in between. The CDR3 protein is CASSDREGTEAFF. CDR3 bases: TGTGCCAGCAGTGACAGGGAAGGAACTGAAGCTTTCTTT.

The CDR3 nucleotides read TGTGCCAGCAGTATGAAGCGAAATCAGCCCCAGCATTTT. It codes for CASSMKRNQPQHF. The J gene is TRBJ1-5, the V gene TRBV27; D gene uncertain. This CDR3 comprises 13 residues. CDR1 and CDR2 (germline): MNHEY, SMNVEV (reference sequence). V lost 5 bases to trimming and J lost 4 bases, with 9 bases between them.

To note about this clone: This sample also contains other DNA sequences that code for the same CDR3. The chain carries TRBV5-1 and TRBJ2-7; 7 bases map to TRBD1. The CDR3 contains 14 residues. V shed 4 bases, J shed 0 bases, and the junction held 4 bases outside the gene matches. Germline V gives CDR1 SGHRS, CDR2 YFSETQ. The CDR3, as DNA: TGCGCCAGCAGCGCCCGGGACAGCTCCTACGAGCAGTACTTC. This codes for CASSARDSSYEQYF.

The chain has TRBV6-5 and TRBJ2-7; possibly TRBD1 for D (6 bases). CDR1 MNHEY and CDR2 SVGAGI come from the germline V gene. The CDR3 has 15 residues. V gave up 5 bases and J gave up 3 bases, with 17 bases separating them. The CDR3 region has the DNA TGTGCCAGCAGTCCAGGGGCAGGAGCACGCTACGAGCAGTACTTC. Translating gives CASSPGAGARYEQYF.

The chain recombines TRBV5-1 with TRBJ2-6; D possibly corresponds to TRBD1 (5 bases). The CDR3 extends over 16 amino acids. CDR1 is SGHRS and CDR2 is YFSETQ in the germline V gene. V was cut by 5 bases and J by 0 bases, with 12 bases left in between. The CDR3 DNA is TGCGCCAGCAGAATCTCACAGGTCTCTGGGGCCAACGTCCTGACTTTC. Encoded protein: CASRISQVSGANVLTF.

The chain employs TRBV7-2 and TRBJ2-1; D perhaps matches TRBD2 (5 bases). Germline CDR1 is SGHTA and CDR2 is FQGNSA. The CDR3 has 15 residues. Trimming took off 5 bases at V and 4 bases at J, with 15 bases between the two ends. The chain's CDR3 is CASSPEFRLYNEQFF. CDR3 in DNA: TGTGCCAGCAGCCCGGAATTCCGACTATACAATGAGCAGTTCTTC.